These 27 T cell receptor beta chains share one sample of origin, sequenced in a study of cytomegalovirus exposure and HLA in healthy donors. The PCR contained 60 Vbeta and 13 Jbeta primers. Only in-frame clones appear in the TCRdb table, and some are missing; sequencing was by immunoSEQ multiplex PCR. The table includes 250,000 to 350,000 clones, roughly 88% detected once. Sequences were obtained from PBMCs. The origin of the receptors is a man aged 35 to 55 in good health and CMV-seropositive.

The rearrangement links TRBV5-1 to TRBJ2-3, with D possibly matching TRBD2 (6 bases). Trimming left V 2 bases short and J 4 bases short, with 14 bases between. Germline CDR1 and CDR2: SGHRS and YFSETQ. The CDR3 is 15 residues long. CDR3 protein: CASSLKGREADTQYF. The CDR3 bases are TGCGCCAGCAGCTTAAAGGGCAGGGAGGCAGATACGCAGTATTTT.

The rearrangement links TRBV27 to TRBJ2-7; tentatively, D is TRBD2 (7 bases). CDR1 is MNHEY and CDR2 is SMNVEV in the germline V gene (reference sequence). This CDR3 is 15 amino acids long. V lost 7 bases and J 3 bases, leaving 19 bases between the germline ends. This CDR3 reads CASTVSSGGSYEQYF. The CDR3 bases are TGTGCCAGCACCGTATCCTCGGGGGGCAGCTACGAGCAGTACTTC.

The chain recombines TRBV30 with TRBJ2-1; D perhaps matches TRBD1 (5 bases). CDR1 is GTSNPN, CDR2 SVGIG, per germline (reference sequence). V lost 1 base, J lost 8 bases, and 9 bases lay in between. The CDR3 contains 12 residues. In DNA, the CDR3 is TGTGCCTGGAGTGCGACAGTTGATGAGCAGTTCTTC. It encodes CAWSATVDEQFF.

Note on this clone: Relative to the germline gene, one junction end is altered; a read error may explain this. V and J are TRBV7-9 and TRBJ1-1, with 9 nucleotides matching TRBD1. Germline CDR1 and CDR2: SEHNR and FQNEAQ (reference sequence). CDR3 length: 15 residues. CDR3 sequence reads: CSSSLRGQGNTEAFF. CDR3 sequence (DNA): TGTTCCAGCAGCTTACGGGGACAGGGGAACACTGAAGCTTTCTTT.

V gene TRBV7-2 combines with J gene TRBJ2-1, with 14 bases matching TRBD2. Germline CDR1 reads SGHTA; CDR2 reads FQGNSA. The CDR3 contains 18 residues. After removal of 1 base from V and 5 bases from J, the junction contained 7 bases not matched to a gene. This CDR3 reads CASSLVSGTSGRDNEQFF. The CDR3 DNA follows: TGTGCCAGCAGCTTAGTCTCCGGGACTAGCGGGAGAGACAATGAGCAGTTCTTC.

The gene calls are TRBV5-1 and TRBJ1-3; D is unresolved. The V and J ends lost 0 bases and 0 bases respectively, with 10 bases between them. Germline CDR1 and CDR2: SGHRS and YFSETQ. The CDR3 runs to 16 residues. The CDR3 region has the DNA TGCGCCAGCAGCTTGGCCACGGGGAGCTCTGGAAACACCATATATTTT. Its protein product is CASSLATGSSGNTIYF.

The chain recombines TRBV27 with TRBJ2-1; 13 bases fit TRBD2. CDR1 is MNHEY, CDR2 SMNVEV, per germline (reference sequence). Trimming at V came to 7 bases and at J to 2 bases, leaving 5 bases not matched to a gene. The CDR3 spans 16 residues. The CDR3 bases are TGTGCCAGCACACTAGCGGGAGGGTCGACCTACAATGAGCAGTTCTTC. As protein: CASTLAGGSTYNEQFF.

The chain links TRBV5-1 to TRBJ2-2; no definite D call. Germline V gene sequence: CDR1 SGHRS, CDR2 YFSETQ. The V gene lost 0 bases and the J gene lost 7 bases, with 7 bases spanning the gap. This CDR3 comprises 13 residues. CDR3 amino acids: CASSLAEDGELFF. CDR3 DNA sequence: TGCGCCAGCAGCTTGGCCGAGGACGGGGAGCTGTTTTTT.

This clone was seen only once. V usage is TRBV11-2 and J usage is TRBJ2-1; TRBD2 aligns across 9 bases. Germline CDR1 and CDR2: SGHAT and FQNNGV. Germline trimming cut 6 bases from V and 4 bases from J; bases unmatched to any gene: 7. This CDR3 spans 15 amino acids. The CDR3 protein is CASRGTSGSYNEQFF. DNA for the CDR3: TGTGCCAGCAGGGGTACTAGCGGGTCATACAATGAGCAGTTCTTC.

The chain is built from TRBV27 and TRBJ1-6; TRBD1 matches 7 bases. The junction had 11 bases not matched to a gene; V was cut back by 5 bases and J by 7 bases. The CDR3 extends over 16 amino acids. Germline assignment: CDR1 MNHEY and CDR2 SMNVEV (reference sequence). CDR3 nucleotide sequence: TGTGCCAGCAGTGCGGGGACAGTACATAAAAATTCACCCCTCCACTTT. Its protein is CASSAGTVHKNSPLHF.

The rearrangement uses TRBV28 and TRBJ2-3; possible D gene TRBD2, 6 bases. Germline loops: CDR1 MDHEN, CDR2 SYDVKM. The length of the CDR3 is 15 residues. V lost 5 bases and J lost 3, with 15 bases in between. The CDR3, as DNA: TGTGCCAGCAGTACCCGGCGGGATACGACAGATACGCAGTATTTT. This gives the protein CASSTRRDTTDTQYF.

The rearrangement joins TRBV18 to TRBJ1-3; unclear D gene. Deletions cut 2 bases from V and 5 bases from J, with 4 bases between. From germline, CDR1 is KGHSH and CDR2 LQKENI. This CDR3 is built from 12 residues. The CDR3 spells CASSPERNTIYF. In nucleotides, the CDR3 is TGTGCCAGCTCACCAGAGAGAAACACCATATATTTT.

A note on this clone: Other DNA sequences in this specimen translate into the identical CDR3. This sequence joins TRBV5-1 and TRBJ1-2; D is undetermined. Germline assignment: CDR1 SGHRS and CDR2 YFSETQ. The CDR3 has 13 residues. V was trimmed by 0 bases and J by 2 bases, leaving 5 bases between them. This CDR3 is CASSLGQNYGYTF. CDR3 bases: TGCGCCAGCAGCTTGGGGCAAAACTATGGCTACACCTTC.

The chain uses TRBV4-2 and TRBJ2-1, with 8 bases lining up with TRBD1. Germline values: CDR1 LGHNA, CDR2 YNFKEQ. V shed 0 bases, J shed 1 base, and the junction held 8 bases outside the gene matches. The CDR3 runs to 18 residues. The CDR3: CASSQDGRTGGSYNEQFF. The CDR3 nucleotides read TGTGCCAGCAGCCAAGATGGGCGTACAGGGGGGTCCTACAATGAGCAGTTCTTC.

In this sample, this clone turned up a few times. V is TRBV5-5 and J is TRBJ1-5, with a possible D match to TRBD1 (6 bases). This CDR3 comprises 15 residues. Germline CDR1 is SGHKS and CDR2 is YYEKEE (reference sequence). V lost 2 bases to trimming and J lost 0 bases, with 9 bases between them. The CDR3 DNA follows: TGTGCCAGCAGCTTAGGACAGAGTAGCAATCAGCCCCAGCATTTT. It yields the protein CASSLGQSSNQPQHF.

V is TRBV7-9 and J is TRBJ1-3, with a weak D call TRBD1 (5 bases). The germline V and J ends were trimmed by 0 bases and 2 bases, with 11 bases remaining between them. Germline V gene lookup returns CDR1 SEHNR and CDR2 FQNEAQ (reference sequence). This CDR3 is 16 amino acids long. CDR3 sequence reads: CASSLAVGTAGNTIYF. The DNA of the CDR3 is TGTGCCAGCAGCTTAGCGGTGGGGACTGCTGGAAACACCATATATTTT.

The V gene is TRBV18, the J gene TRBJ2-1; unclear D gene. The length of the CDR3 is 13 residues. The germline V and J ends were trimmed by 3 bases and 7 bases, with 10 bases remaining between them. Germline CDR1 and CDR2: KGHSH and LQKENI. CDR3 sequence (DNA): TGTGCCAGCTCACCGCGGCAGTTAAATGAGCAGTTCTTC. It codes for CASSPRQLNEQFF.

This chain connects TRBV12-5 to TRBJ2-5; possibly TRBD2 for D (6 bases). The CDR3 extends over 16 amino acids. CDR1 LGHNT and CDR2 FRNRAP come from the germline V gene. Deletions cut 2 bases from V and 1 base from J, with 14 bases between. This CDR3 is CASGLSPGGLQETQYF. The CDR3 DNA follows: TGTGCTAGTGGTTTGTCCCCCGGAGGGCTCCAAGAGACCCAGTACTTC.

This clone showed up just a few times. An end of the junction does not agree with germline; a read error may underlie this. V usage is TRBV7-9 and J usage is TRBJ1-6; D call uncertain. Germline V gene lookup returns CDR1 SEHNR and CDR2 FQNEAQ (reference sequence). The CDR3 length is 12 residues. Written as DNA, the CDR3 is TGTTCCAGCGCAGGTTTTCGGTCACCCCTCCACTTT. Translating it yields CSSAGFRSPLHF. Full variable domain (rest looked up from reference TRBV7-9 and TRBJ1-6): DTGVSQNPRHKITKRGQNVTFRCDPISEHNRLYWYRQTLGQGPEFLTYFQNEAQLEKSRLLSDRFSAERPKGSFSTLEIQRTEQGDSAMYLCSSAGFRSPLHFGNGTRLTVT.

The gene calls are TRBV6-5 and TRBJ2-5, with TRBD1 as a possible D gene (5 bases). The last part of the DNA fits TRBJ2-7 better; the J call may be wrong. This CDR3 is 15 amino acids long. Germline V gene lookup returns CDR1 MNHEY and CDR2 SVGAGI. In nucleotides, the CDR3 is TGTGCCAGCAGTTACTCGACAGAGAGCCACTACGAGCAGTACTTC. Its translation: CASSYSTESHYEQYF.

V and J are TRBV28 and TRBJ1-5; no clear D gene. With 6 bases removed from V and 6 bases from J, the gap between germline ends came to 18 bases. Germline lookup yields CDR1 MDHEN and CDR2 SYDVKM. CDR3 length: 15 amino acids. CDR3 in DNA: TGTGCCAGCAGCTCCCCGTCCGCGGGAAGTCAGCCCCAGCATTTT. Translation: CASSSPSAGSQPQHF.

This rearrangement joins TRBV7-2 to TRBJ2-4; 11 bases fit TRBD1. This CDR3 is 14 amino acids long. CDR1 and CDR2 from the germline V gene are SGHTA and FQGNSA. V lost 5 bases, J lost 6 bases, and 3 bases stayed unmatched. Here the CDR3 reads CASSGQGAGNIQYF. CDR3 bases: TGTGCCAGCAGCGGACAGGGGGCTGGAAACATTCAGTACTTC.

CDR3 loop: CASSVTRTGGNYGYTF. Written as DNA, the CDR3 is TGTGCCAGCAGTGTAACCCGGACAGGGGGCAACTATGGCTACACCTTC. The genes are TRBV28 and TRBJ1-2; 11 bases agree with TRBD1. This CDR3 is 16 amino acids long. CDR1 is MDHEN, CDR2 SYDVKM, per germline. With 5 bases clipped from V and 2 bases from J, the junction kept 7 bases outside the gene matches.

V gene TRBV6-5 combines with J gene TRBJ2-3; 7 bases fit TRBD2. J was trimmed by 5 bases and V by 2 bases; bases with no gene match: 1. The CDR3 is made up of 13 amino acids. Germline V CDR1 and CDR2: MNHEY, SVGAGI. In DNA, the CDR3 is TGTGCCAGCAGTTACGGGAGGGGAGATACGCAGTATTTT. Protein: CASSYGRGDTQYF.

The gene calls are TRBV5-1 and TRBJ2-5, with 14 bases matching TRBD2. There are 14 residues in the CDR3. The J segment lost 10 bases and the V segment lost 0 bases, leaving 2 bases of the junction unmatched. Germline V lookup: CDR1 SGHRS, CDR2 YFSETQ. Here the CDR3 reads CASSLETSGRDQYF. The CDR3 nucleotides are TGCGCCAGCAGCTTGGAGACTAGCGGGAGGGACCAGTACTTC.

The chain has TRBV5-4 and TRBJ2-3, with TRBD2 matching over 10 bases. The CDR3 spans 18 residues. Germline lookup yields CDR1 SGHNT and CDR2 YYREEE (reference sequence). V was clipped by 0 bases and J by 2 bases; unmatched bases: 9. The CDR3: CASSLAGVLAGATDTQYF. CDR3 DNA sequence: TGTGCCAGCAGCTTGGCTGGCGTGCTAGCGGGAGCCACAGATACGCAGTATTTT.

J is TRBJ2-5 and V is TRBV25-1, with D perhaps TRBD2 (5 bases). This CDR3 has 15 residues. Germline V gives CDR1 MGHDK, CDR2 SYGVNS. V was trimmed by 5 bases and J by 1 base, leaving 14 bases between them. CDR3 coding DNA: TGTGCCAGCAGTCCCCTTGGGAGCAGCCAAGAGACCCAGTACTTC. Translating gives CASSPLGSSQETQYF.